This T cell receptor (beta chain) was obtained from a study of PD-1 blockade in classical Hodgkin lymphoma. Patients all relapsed after autologous stem cell transplantation, and there was variation in brentuximab vedotin exposure. Best responses fell into complete response, partial response or progressive disease. The CDR3 loop spans 11 amino acids. The V end lost 6 bases, the J end lost 6 bases, and 8 bases lay between the germline ends. CDR1 is MNHEY, CDR2 SMNVEV, per germline (reference sequence). The repertoire was sequenced with immunoSEQ multiplex PCR; TCRdb's copy has only in-frame clones and lacks some. The sample yields 100,000 to 120,000 clones, about nine tenths seen once.

The input for sequencing was peripheral blood mononuclear cells (PBMCs), taken before the second cycle of nivolumab. The source is a human donor with classical Hodgkin lymphoma. The chain uses TRBV27 and TRBJ1-2; the D is unclear. The CDR3 DNA reads TGTGCCAGCAGCGGTGCAAATGGCTACACCTTC. This gives the protein CASSGANGYTF.